The 26 T cell receptor beta chains below were found in one sample sequenced in a study of early T cells in non-severe SARS-CoV-2 infection. Via MiXCR, TCRdb re-called the 5' RACE reads, giving one row per CDR3 protein. The sample contains 65,000 to 95,000 distinct CDR3 sequences, roughly 9.4% of which appear only once. The sequenced material came from whole blood. All receptors come from an adult who was a healthcare worker with PCR-confirmed SARS-CoV-2 infection or an uninfected control (not recorded which).

V gene TRBV5-4 combines with J gene TRBJ2-7, with TRBD1 as a possible D gene (6 bases). The CDR3 is 14 amino acids. Germline V gives CDR1 SGHNT, CDR2 YYREEE (reference sequence). V lost 4 bases to trimming and J lost 1 base, with 12 bases between them. The CDR3 is CASSRRDTSYEQYF. The CDR3 DNA follows: TGTGCCAGCAGCAGACGGGACACTTCCTACGAGCAGTACTTC.

The sample holds many counts of this clonotype. V gene TRBV5-1 combines with J gene TRBJ2-3; TRBD2 aligns across 11 bases. V trimming: 5 bases; J trimming: 4 bases; junction bases outside the gene matches: 9. Germline loops: CDR1 SGHRS, CDR2 YFSETQ. CDR3 length equals 16 residues. This chain's CDR3 is CASRGSSGRAPDTQYF. The CDR3 coding sequence is TGCGCCAGCAGAGGAAGTAGCGGGAGGGCCCCAGATACGCAGTATTTT.

Only a few counts were recorded for this clonotype. This chain links TRBV10-1 with TRBJ2-3; 10 nucleotides match TRBD2. V lost 3 bases and J lost 6; bases outside the gene matches: 9. The CDR3 length is 16 residues. Germline V gene data show CDR1 as WNHNN and CDR2 as SYGVQD (reference sequence). The CDR3 sequence is CASSERASGRVDTQYF. The CDR3 DNA reads as TGCGCCAGCAGTGAAAGAGCTAGCGGGAGAGTGGATACGCAGTATTTT.

This chain connects TRBV4-2 to TRBJ1-2; D gene ambiguous. Deletions cut 4 bases from V and 2 bases from J, with 11 bases between. There are 14 residues in the CDR3. Germline CDR1 LGHNA, CDR2 YNFKEQ. The DNA for the CDR3 is TGTGCCAGCAGCCCAGAAGGCAGGAACTATGGCTACACCTTC. It codes for CASSPEGRNYGYTF.

This clonotype was counted a few times. The chain joins TRBV12-3 or TRBV12-4 to TRBJ2-7, with a tentative D call TRBD1 (5 bases). Deletions cut 3 bases from V and 3 bases from J, with 9 bases between. This CDR3 region has 13 residues. The CDR3 reads CASSFGHLYEQYF. DNA of the CDR3: TGTGCCAGCAGTTTCGGACACCTCTACGAGCAGTACTTC.

In this sample, this clonotype turned up many times. The V and J genes are TRBV10-3 and TRBJ2-7; unclear D gene. Germline CDR1 and CDR2: ENHRY and SYGVKD. Trimming pared 6 bases from V and 2 bases from J, leaving 20 bases between. This CDR3 has 16 amino acids. The CDR3 DNA reads TGTGCCATCAGCGAAAACGGCCCCGACACGACCTACGAGCAGTACTTC. It encodes CAISENGPDTTYEQYF.

This clonotype has at least ten counts. The chain employs TRBV27 and TRBJ2-4, with 10 bases identical to TRBD1. The junction had 9 bases not matched to a gene; V was cut back by 4 bases and J by 9 bases. This CDR3 comprises 15 residues. Germline V gives CDR1 MNHEY, CDR2 SMNVEV (reference sequence). CDR3 amino acids: CASSSQGTGVRIQYF. The CDR3 DNA reads as TGTGCCAGCAGTTCACAGGGGACAGGGGTCCGCATTCAGTACTTC.

The rearrangement joins TRBV20-1 to TRBJ2-3; D is uncertain. Germline assignment: CDR1 DFQATT and CDR2 SNEGSKA (reference sequence). V dropped 5 bases and J dropped 6 bases, with 15 bases sitting between them. The CDR3 is 13 residues long. CDR3 DNA sequence: TGCAGTGCTGCGGCCAGGCTCTTCGATACGCAGTATTTT. This gives the protein CSAAARLFDTQYF.

This clonotype was counted many times. The chain recombines TRBV28 with TRBJ2-7, with D unclear. Per germline, CDR1 MDHEN and CDR2 SYDVKM. The CDR3 contains 12 residues. Between the trimmed V and J ends, which lost 5 bases and 7 bases, there was a span of 12 bases. The CDR3 region has the DNA TGTGCCAGCAGTAGAGAAGACGGGGAGCAGTACTTC. Amino acid sequence: CASSREDGEQYF. Together with reference TRBV28 and TRBJ2-7, the CDR3 gives the full variable domain: DVKVTQSSRYLVKRTGEKVFLECVQDMDHENMFWYRQDPGLGLRLIYFSYDVKMKEKGDIPEGYSVSREKKERFSLILESASTNQTSMYLCASSREDGEQYFGPGTRLTVT.

This clonotype was counted many times. V and J are TRBV6-1 and TRBJ2-7; D is possibly TRBD2 (5 bases). The CDR3 runs 17 residues. V dropped 2 bases and J dropped 7 bases, with 24 bases sitting between them. Germline values: CDR1 MNHNS, CDR2 SASEGT. The CDR3 DNA reads TGTGCCAGCAGTGAAAGGCCCGACCGGGTGAGGGTAAGAGAGCAGTACTTC. Translating gives CASSERPDRVRVREQYF.

The chain combines TRBV5-6 with TRBJ2-3, with 10 nucleotides matching TRBD2. Trimming took 3 bases from V and 2 from J; bases not matched to a gene: 6. The CDR3 sequence is 16 residues long. CDR1 and CDR2 (germline): SGHDT, YYEEEE. CDR3 sequence reads: CASSYRAGGPTDTQYF. CDR3 DNA sequence: TGTGCCAGCAGCTACCGAGCGGGAGGGCCCACAGATACGCAGTATTTT.

The V call is TRBV28, the J call TRBJ1-5, with D possibly matching TRBD1 (5 bases). With 8 bases removed from V and 10 bases from J, the gap between germline ends came to 24 bases. CDR3 size: 15 residues. Germline V gene data show CDR1 as MDHEN and CDR2 as SYDVKM. The CDR3 region has the DNA TGTGCCAGCCTAGACTCCGGGACGCCGATCGCACCCCAGCATTTT. Protein: CASLDSGTPIAPQHF.

This clonotype was observed at least ten times. This chain connects TRBV7-6 to TRBJ2-1; no clear D gene. The V end was cut by 5 bases, the J end by 0 bases, with 14 bases between. The CDR3 has 16 residues. Germline-derived CDR1 and CDR2 are SGHVS and FNYEAQ. The CDR3 sequence is CASSPVVLSSYNEQFF. The CDR3 nucleotides are TGTGCCAGCAGCCCAGTGGTCCTGAGCTCCTACAATGAGCAGTTCTTC. The complete variable domain, with remaining parts taken from reference TRBV7-6 and TRBJ2-1, reads GAGVSQSPRYKVTKRGQDVALRCDPISGHVSLYWYRQALGQGPEFLTYFNYEAQQDKSGLPNDRFSAERPEGSISTLTIQRTEQRDSAMYRCASSPVVLSSYNEQFFGPGTRLTVL.

The table lists this clonotype with many counts. This chain joins TRBV12-3 or TRBV12-4 and TRBJ1-2; D remains unclear. Trimming took 1 base from V and 8 from J, leaving 8 bases between them. The CDR3 covers 12 residues. CDR3 nucleotides: TGTGCCAGCAGTTTAGGGGAAGGCGGCTACACCTTC. Encoded protein: CASSLGEGGYTF.

This chain joins TRBV12-3 or TRBV12-4 and TRBJ2-5, with 8 bases matching TRBD1. The CDR3 has 14 residues. The ends lost 6 bases at V and 3 bases at J; junction bases unmatched: 6. CDR3 region: CASSPGTGKETQYF. In DNA form, the CDR3 reads TGTGCCAGCAGCCCCGGGACAGGAAAAGAGACCCAGTACTTC.

The genes are TRBV5-1 and TRBJ2-7; TRBD2 is a possible D gene (6 bases). The V end lost 2 bases, the J end lost 0 bases, and 12 bases lay between the germline ends. This CDR3 has 15 amino acids. Germline lookup yields CDR1 SGHRS and CDR2 YFSETQ. Here the CDR3 DNA reads TGCGCCAGCAGCTTCGGGGGACTTAGCTCCTACGAGCAGTACTTC. The encoded protein is CASSFGGLSSYEQYF.

This clonotype has just one count. The CDR3 is CASSSRVAGEQYF. CDR3 DNA sequence: TGTGCCAGCAGCTCGCGCGTTGCGGGGGAGCAGTACTTC. This sequence joins TRBV7-9 and TRBJ2-7; TRBD2 is a possible D gene (6 bases). The CDR3 length is 13 residues. The germline V gene has CDR1 SEHNR and CDR2 FQNEAQ (reference sequence). The ends were cut back, 4 bases at V and 7 bases at J, with 14 bases in the middle.

The chain links TRBV12-3 or TRBV12-4 to TRBJ1-1, with D possibly TRBD1 on 5 matching bases. This CDR3 has 14 residues. Deletions cut 5 bases from V and 5 bases from J, with 15 bases between. The CDR3, as DNA: TGTGCCAGCAGTCCCCAAGGGTGGGGGACTGAAGCTTTCTTT. Translated, it gives CASSPQGWGTEAFF.

This clonotype was seen only a few times. The chain employs TRBV28 and TRBJ2-1; no reliable D call. V was trimmed by 2 bases and J by 6 bases, leaving 5 bases between them. The CDR3 totals 12 residues. CDR1 MDHEN and CDR2 SYDVKM come from the germline V gene. In nucleotides, the CDR3 is TGTGCCAGCAGTTTAACCGCCAATGAGCAGTTCTTC. It encodes CASSLTANEQFF.

The J gene is TRBJ2-5, the V gene TRBV6-2 or TRBV6-3; no clear D. This CDR3 has 14 amino acids. Trimming cost V 8 bases and J 0 bases, with 13 bases left between them. Per the germline V gene, CDR1 is MNHEY and CDR2 is SVGEGT. CDR3 nucleotide sequence: TGTGCCAGCCGCAAATCTAGAGACCAAGAGACCCAGTACTTC. This gives the protein CASRKSRDQETQYF.

This clonotype was recorded at least ten times. The V gene is TRBV5-4, the J gene TRBJ2-7, with no clear D. CDR1 and CDR2 (germline): SGHNT, YYREEE (reference sequence). V was shortened by 2 bases and J by 4 bases, with 10 bases between the two germline ends. This CDR3 has 13 residues. CDR3 protein: CASSFYGVYEQYF. CDR3 sequence (DNA): TGTGCCAGCAGCTTCTACGGAGTTTACGAGCAGTACTTC.

This clonotype has at least ten counts. This chain joins TRBV7-9 and TRBJ2-2; D might be TRBD1 (5 bases). The V end was cut by 5 bases, the J end by 3 bases, with 10 bases between. Per the germline V gene, CDR1 is SEHNR and CDR2 is FQNEAQ (reference sequence). The CDR3 loop spans 14 amino acids. CDR3 region: CASSLDTYTGELFF. Here the CDR3 DNA reads TGTGCCAGCAGCCTGGACACTTACACCGGGGAGCTGTTTTTT.

This clonotype was seen a handful of times. V usage is TRBV5-1 and J usage is TRBJ2-3; the D is unclear. Trimming removed 6 bases at V and 1 base at J, with 9 bases between. The germline gives CDR1 SGHRS, CDR2 YFSETQ. The length of the CDR3 is 13 residues. Written as DNA, the CDR3 is TGCGCCAGCACCCGCCTCGGCACAGATACGCAGTATTTT. Its translation is CASTRLGTDTQYF.

The CDR3 loop is CASSIGGRTQYF. The CDR3 nucleotides read TGTGCCAGTAGTATAGGTGGAAGGACCCAGTACTTC. The V call is TRBV19, the J call TRBJ2-5; the D is unclear. Per the germline V gene, CDR1 is LNHDA and CDR2 is SQIVND (reference sequence). The CDR3 totals 12 residues. V was pared by 1 base and J by 7 bases, with 7 bases between.

The sample holds many counts of this clonotype. In DNA form, the CDR3 reads TGTGCCAGCTCAAAGGACAGAGCCACCGGGGAGCTGTTTTTT. Residues: CASSKDRATGELFF. The chain has TRBV18 and TRBJ2-2; D possibly corresponds to TRBD1 (6 bases). This CDR3 region has 14 residues. Germline values: CDR1 KGHSH, CDR2 LQKENI. The V end was cut by 5 bases, the J end by 4 bases, with 11 bases between.

This clonotype was seen only a few times. The CDR3 sequence: CSAIKTSYEQYF. The CDR3 DNA follows: TGCAGTGCTATTAAGACGTCCTACGAGCAGTACTTC. This chain links TRBV20-1 with TRBJ2-7; D remains ambiguous. The CDR3 has 12 amino acids. V shed 4 bases and J shed 1 base, with 8 bases lying between them. The V gene's germline CDR1 is DFQATT and CDR2 SNEGSKA (reference sequence).